This T cell receptor beta chain was sequenced in a study of shared clonotypes between healthy human individuals. Study-wide context: Three plates were used per donor for CD4 naive, three for CD4 memory, two for CD8 naive and one for CD8 memory.

Comment on this clone: Its matching antigen is unknown.

This CDR3 contains 15 residues. In germline, CDR1 is LNHDA, CDR2 SQIVND (reference sequence). V was pared by 10 bases and J by 0 bases, with 10 bases of the junction left unmatched. Libraries were prepared by immunoSEQ multiplex PCR; TCRdb keeps only in-frame clonotypes and omits some of them. This sample has over a million clones, with about 80% found just once. Whole-study findings and limits: Naive CD4 clonotypes overlapped across a few donors at approximately 5%. Only a few donors were included, so the genetic and exposure-history diversity represented was limited.

Both subsets, CD45RA+ naive and CD45RA-negative memory, were split from the CD4+ cells. This chain connects TRBV19 to TRBJ2-7, with 9 bases aligning to TRBD2. This clonotype originated in a man between 18 and 29 years old in good health. Some clones in this sample may be carry-over from other donors' samples. The specimen sequenced was memory CD4+ T cells from PBMCs. Subset in this sample: CD45RA-negative fraction. For the CDR3, the DNA is TGTGCCACAAAGGGGACTAGCCGAAGCTCCTACGAGCAGTACTTC. Translated: CATKGTSRSSYEQYF.